One sample yielded the 30 T cell receptor beta chains listed below, sequenced in a study of cytomegalovirus exposure and HLA in healthy donors. The PCR was carried out with 60 Vbeta primers and 13 Jbeta primers. Libraries were prepared by immunoSEQ multiplex PCR; TCRdb keeps only in-frame clonotypes and omits some of them. Among 100,000 or so clones listed, around 74% were seen once. The specimen was PBMCs. Receptor source: a woman aged 40 to 49 in good health and CMV-seropositive.

The genes are TRBV5-1 and TRBJ2-4; no clear D gene. Germline CDR1 and CDR2: SGHRS and YFSETQ. The CDR3 has 16 amino acids. V was trimmed by 4 bases and J by 0 bases, leaving 14 bases between them. The CDR3 DNA follows: TGCGCCAGCAGCCCCTCGGGTTACTTAGCCAAAAACATTCAGTACTTC. Translated, it gives CASSPSGYLAKNIQYF.

V usage is TRBV27 and J usage is TRBJ2-7; 8 nucleotides agree with TRBD1. The CDR3 consists of 17 residues. Germline lookup yields CDR1 MNHEY and CDR2 SMNVEV (reference sequence). The V and J ends lost 0 bases and 4 bases, in that order; junction bases with no gene match: 11. The chain's CDR3 is CASSLSYGQGGQYEQYF. CDR3 sequence (DNA): TGTGCCAGCAGTTTATCATACGGACAGGGCGGGCAGTACGAGCAGTACTTC.

The chain couples TRBV6-6 to TRBJ2-1; 9 bases agree with TRBD2. The V gene end was trimmed by 6 bases and the J gene end by 7 bases; junction bases not matched to a gene: 7. CDR1 and CDR2 (germline): MNHNY, SVGAGI (reference sequence). This CDR3 is 14 amino acids long. The CDR3 region is CASSPGGGENEQFF. DNA for the CDR3: TGTGCCAGCAGCCCCGGCGGGGGGGAAAATGAGCAGTTCTTC.

The V gene is TRBV4-1, the J gene TRBJ2-6; weak D call: TRBD1 (5 bases). The V gene's germline CDR1 is MGHRA and CDR2 YSYEKL. Deletions cut 6 bases from V and 2 bases from J, with 8 bases between. CDR3 length equals 14 residues. Here the CDR3 reads CASRRGAGANVLTF. The DNA of the CDR3 is TGCGCCAGCAGAAGGGGTGCTGGGGCCAACGTCCTGACTTTC.

This chain links TRBV7-9 with TRBJ1-1; 7 bases are shared with TRBD1. Germline V CDR1 and CDR2: SEHNR, FQNEAQ (reference sequence). V shed 8 bases and J 6 bases; nucleotides not matched to a gene: 15. This CDR3 spans 15 amino acids. The CDR3 spells CASQRITGAHPEAFF. The CDR3 DNA sequence: TGTGCCAGCCAACGAATCACAGGGGCCCACCCTGAAGCTTTCTTT.

The chain couples TRBV2 to TRBJ2-2, with 7 nucleotides matching TRBD1. V shed 2 bases and J 4 bases; nucleotides not matched to a gene: 13. Germline V gene sequence: CDR1 SNHLY, CDR2 FYNNEI. The CDR3 is 18 residues long. CDR3 sequence reads: CASSESPRKGAGTGELFF. In nucleotides, the CDR3 is TGTGCCAGCAGTGAATCCCCCCGAAAGGGGGCGGGCACCGGGGAGCTGTTTTTT.

V is TRBV5-1 and J is TRBJ2-3; 15 positions agree with TRBD2. The J segment lost 6 bases and the V segment lost 0 bases, leaving 8 bases of the junction unmatched. This CDR3 contains 18 residues. Germline V gives CDR1 SGHRS, CDR2 YFSETQ. DNA of the CDR3: TGCGCCAGCAGCTTGGGGCAGGGACTAGCGGGAGGAGCGGATACGCAGTATTTT. This translates into CASSLGQGLAGGADTQYF.

This clone was recorded a few times. This chain uses TRBV6-5 with TRBJ2-2, with TRBD2 matching 7 bases. V shed 2 bases and J 4 bases; nucleotides not matched to a gene: 1. CDR3 length equals 14 residues. Germline V gives CDR1 MNHEY, CDR2 SVGAGI. The CDR3 nucleotides are TGTGCCAGCAGTTACGCGGGAGTCACCGGGGAGCTGTTTTTT. The encoded protein is CASSYAGVTGELFF.

This chain links TRBV7-6 with TRBJ2-3; TRBD1 matches 9 bases. Germline V gives CDR1 SGHVS, CDR2 FNYEAQ. V was pared by 1 base and J by 3 bases, with 5 bases of the junction left unmatched. CDR3 length: 16 residues. Here the CDR3 DNA reads TGTGCCAGCAGCTTAGTCGGGGACAGGGATACAGATACGCAGTATTTT. Translated, it gives CASSLVGDRDTDTQYF.

The CDR3 loop reads CASSQEGGRFTEQFF. The CDR3, as DNA: TGCGCCAGCAGCCAGGAGGGGGGGCGTTTCACTGAGCAGTTCTTC. The V call is TRBV4-3, the J call TRBJ2-1, with D possibly TRBD2 on 7 matching bases. There are 15 residues in the CDR3. CDR1 is LGHNA and CDR2 is YSLEER in the germline V gene. Trimming pared 3 bases from V and 9 bases from J, leaving 18 bases between.

The gene calls are TRBV5-4 and TRBJ2-5; TRBD1 is a possible D gene (6 bases). The CDR3 consists of 17 residues. V was cut by 1 base and J by 1 base, with 17 bases left in between. Germline loops: CDR1 SGHNT, CDR2 YYREEE (reference sequence). The CDR3 sequence: CASSLLQGPTIQETQYF. The CDR3, as DNA: TGTGCCAGCAGCTTGTTACAGGGCCCGACTATCCAAGAGACCCAGTACTTC.

The rearrangement uses TRBV5-1 and TRBJ2-7; no definite D call. V was shortened by 1 base and J by 7 bases, with 12 bases between the two germline ends. From germline, CDR1 is SGHRS and CDR2 YFSETQ. The CDR3 extends over 13 amino acids. This CDR3 is CASSLRPSREQYF. The CDR3 DNA sequence: TGCGCCAGCAGCTTGCGCCCCTCTAGAGAGCAGTACTTC.

The J gene is TRBJ2-7, the V gene TRBV5-1; TRBD2 aligns across 11 bases. The CDR3 sequence is 16 residues long. The junction had 5 bases not matched to a gene; V was cut back by 0 bases and J by 3 bases. Germline values: CDR1 SGHRS, CDR2 YFSETQ. CDR3 region: CASSLDITSGSYEQYF. The CDR3 region has the DNA TGCGCCAGCAGCTTGGACATAACTAGCGGGAGCTACGAGCAGTACTTC.

The chain joins TRBV29-1 to TRBJ1-2, with 11 bases identical to TRBD1. The CDR3 runs 13 residues. J gave up 2 bases and V 6 bases, and 2 bases lay outside the gene matches. Germline V gene lookup returns CDR1 SQVTM and CDR2 ANQGSEA. The CDR3 loop is CSVRDRGNYGYTF. CDR3 in DNA: TGCAGCGTCCGGGACAGGGGGAACTATGGCTACACCTTC.

V and J are TRBV4-2 and TRBJ2-5, with TRBD2 identical over 12 bases. This CDR3 is built from 15 residues. V shed 1 base and J 9 bases; nucleotides not matched to a gene: 6. Looked up from germline, CDR1 is LGHNA and CDR2 is YNFKEQ. The CDR3 DNA is TGTGCCAGCAGCCAAGTGGCTAGCGGGGGGGGAGCCCAGTACTTC. It codes for CASSQVASGGGAQYF.

This sequence joins TRBV7-9 and TRBJ1-6, with TRBD1 matching over 8 bases. CDR1 and CDR2 (germline): SEHNR, FQNEAQ (reference sequence). V shed 4 bases and J 6 bases; nucleotides not matched to a gene: 8. The CDR3 loop spans 16 amino acids. The CDR3, as DNA: TGTGCCAGCAGCTCCCCGGGACAGGAACTTAATTCACCCCTCCACTTT. Translating gives CASSSPGQELNSPLHF. The entire variable domain, with the rest obtained from reference TRBV7-9 and TRBJ1-6, is as follows: DTGVSQNPRHKITKRGQNVTFRCDPISEHNRLYWYRQTLGQGPEFLTYFQNEAQLEKSRLLSDRFSAERPKGSFSTLEIQRTEQGDSAMYLCASSSPGQELNSPLHFGNGTRLTVT.

This clone has just one count. This rearrangement joins TRBV14 to TRBJ1-4; 9 bases agree with TRBD1. V lost 7 bases and J lost 5; bases outside the gene matches: 8. CDR3 length equals 15 residues. Germline values: CDR1 SGHDN, CDR2 FVKESK. CDR3 DNA sequence: TGTGCCAGCACCCCCCTTGGACAGGGGAATGAAAAACTGTTTTTT. It translates to CASTPLGQGNEKLFF.

The chain combines TRBV10-3 with TRBJ2-1; 12 nucleotides agree with TRBD2. The CDR3 is made up of 15 amino acids. CDR1 is ENHRY and CDR2 is SYGVKD in the germline V gene. After removal of 0 bases from V and 13 bases from J, the junction contained 7 bases not matched to a gene. The CDR3 spells CAISESRLAGVPQFF. CDR3 in DNA: TGTGCCATCAGTGAGTCACGACTAGCGGGAGTCCCCCAGTTCTTC.

This rearrangement joins TRBV7-9 to TRBJ1-2; a weak D match, TRBD1 (5 bases). CDR1 and CDR2 from the germline V gene are SEHNR and FQNEAQ (reference sequence). This CDR3 is built from 15 residues. With 5 bases removed from V and 7 bases from J, the gap between germline ends came to 20 bases. DNA of the CDR3: TGTGCCAGCAGCCCTTCACCCACTGACGGGGGTGGCTACACCTTC. Translation: CASSPSPTDGGGYTF. Based on the CDR3 plus reference TRBV7-9 and TRBJ1-2, the full variable domain is DTGVSQNPRHKITKRGQNVTFRCDPISEHNRLYWYRQTLGQGPEFLTYFQNEAQLEKSRLLSDRFSAERPKGSFSTLEIQRTEQGDSAMYLCASSPSPTDGGGYTFGSGTRLTVV.

The chain recombines TRBV28 with TRBJ2-2; D perhaps matches TRBD2 (7 bases). Germline loops: CDR1 MDHEN, CDR2 SYDVKM. The CDR3 contains 13 residues. V lost 10 bases and J 7 bases, leaving 16 bases between the germline ends. The CDR3 DNA sequence: TGTGCCACATGGAAAGGGGGGGGCGGGGAGCTGTTTTTT. It yields the protein CATWKGGGGELFF.

The V gene is TRBV18, the J gene TRBJ2-1; D possibly corresponds to TRBD1 (6 bases). Per the germline V gene, CDR1 is KGHSH and CDR2 is LQKENI. Deletions cut 2 bases from V and 1 base from J, with 9 bases between. CDR3 length equals 15 residues. The CDR3 bases are TGTGCCAGCTCACCAACAGGGTTATCCTACAATGAGCAGTTCTTC. It specifies CASSPTGLSYNEQFF.

The rearrangement joins TRBV28 to TRBJ2-3; TRBD2 agrees at 12 bases. Trimming took 5 bases from V and 6 from J; bases not matched to a gene: 18. CDR3 length equals 19 residues. Germline loops: CDR1 MDHEN, CDR2 SYDVKM. The DNA for the CDR3 is TGTGCCAGCAGTCTCCCCCCCGCTAGCGGGGGGGCCGTAGGGGATACGCAGTATTTT. Protein sequence: CASSLPPASGGAVGDTQYF.

V usage is TRBV5-6 and J usage is TRBJ2-2, with D hard to call. The CDR3 runs to 13 residues. Deletions cut 2 bases from V and 6 bases from J, with 8 bases between. From germline, CDR1 is SGHDT and CDR2 YYEEEE. This CDR3 reads CASSLTPPGELFF. The CDR3 DNA follows: TGTGCCAGCAGCTTAACACCCCCCGGGGAGCTGTTTTTT. The complete variable domain, with remaining parts taken from reference TRBV5-6 and TRBJ2-2, reads DAGVTQSPTHLIKTRGQQVTLRCSPKSGHDTVSWYQQALGQGPQFIFQYYEEEERQRGNFPDRFSGHQFPNYSSELNVNALLLGDSALYLCASSLTPPGELFFGEGSRLTVL.

A word on this clone: Other nucleotide sequences in the sample specify the same CDR3. This chain connects TRBV5-1 to TRBJ1-1; 7 nucleotides match TRBD1. The V and J ends lost 4 bases and 3 bases, in that order; junction bases with no gene match: 6. The CDR3 totals 14 residues. Germline CDR1 SGHRS, CDR2 YFSETQ. The CDR3 DNA is TGCGCCAGCAGCCAACAGGGGTGGGACACTGAAGCTTTCTTT. Amino acids: CASSQQGWDTEAFF.

CDR3 DNA: TGCGCCAGCAGTCATAGCGGGGGACCCACAGATACGCAGTATTTT. Translating it yields CASSHSGGPTDTQYF. V gene TRBV4-3 combines with J gene TRBJ2-3, with 9 bases lining up with TRBD2. V trimming: 6 bases; J trimming: 2 bases; junction bases outside the gene matches: 6. CDR3 size: 15 residues. Germline V CDR1 and CDR2: LGHNA, YSLEER.

The chain links TRBV4-2 to TRBJ2-1; TRBD2 matches 8 bases. V lost 4 bases to trimming and J lost 3 bases; unmatched junction nucleotides: 11. CDR3 length equals 17 residues. From germline, CDR1 is LGHNA and CDR2 YNFKEQ. The CDR3, as DNA: TGTGCCAGCAGCCCAAGATCGGGGGGGCCAATCTACAATGAGCAGTTCTTC. Its translation is CASSPRSGGPIYNEQFF.

The rearrangement links TRBV28 to TRBJ2-4, with a possible D match to TRBD1 (6 bases). Germline loops: CDR1 MDHEN, CDR2 SYDVKM. The V end was cut by 10 bases, the J end by 6 bases, with 13 bases between. CDR3 length: 12 residues. CDR3 loop: CAIQGLLNIQYF. CDR3 nucleotide sequence: TGTGCCATCCAGGGGCTGTTAAACATTCAGTACTTC.

This rearrangement joins TRBV5-1 to TRBJ1-1, with D perhaps matching TRBD1 (5 bases). Germline lookup yields CDR1 SGHRS and CDR2 YFSETQ. V was clipped by 0 bases and J by 0 bases, with 12 bases between them. There are 16 residues in the CDR3. CDR3 residues: CASSLARGEMNTEAFF. CDR3 bases: TGCGCCAGCAGCTTGGCGCGGGGCGAGATGAACACTGAAGCTTTCTTT.

This clone appeared a few times. This chain links TRBV10-3 with TRBJ2-5, with 9 bases matching TRBD1. Losses at the gene ends were 10 bases for V and 2 bases for J; bases not matched to a gene: 2. The length of the CDR3 is 12 residues. Germline V gene lookup returns CDR1 ENHRY and CDR2 SYGVKD. The CDR3 sequence is CASGTGQETQYF. CDR3 in DNA: TGTGCCAGCGGGACAGGGCAAGAGACCCAGTACTTC.

CDR3 coding DNA: TGTGCCAGCAGTTATCGTTACACCAGACTGTACAATGAGCAGTTCTTC. It specifies CASSYRYTRLYNEQFF. This chain joins TRBV6-5 and TRBJ2-1; D unclear. The CDR3 contains 16 residues. V lost 3 bases, J lost 4 bases, and 16 bases lay in between. Germline V gene data show CDR1 as MNHEY and CDR2 as SVGAGI.